The rows below give T cell receptor beta chains drawn from one sample of a study of OX40 agonist ivuxolimab in advanced cancers. Some clones are missing from TCRdb's copy, which holds only in-frame ones; the method was immunoSEQ multiplex PCR. The repertoire has 50,000 to 85,000 clones, roughly four fifths of them found once; the top ten carry 2% to 2.5%. Sample: CD4+ or CD8+ T cells sorted from blood, taken in a trial of the OX40 agonist ivuxolimab. The receptors come from an adult with an advanced solid tumor such as melanoma, head and neck, liver or kidney cancer. Each CDR3 is given with its conserved first and last residue. A D gene is named only where the DNA matches it firmly. Expanded clones are given a class, and other clones once, few, many or no size at all.

D	V	J	size	CDR3	DNA
-	TRBV7-2	TRBJ2-7	-	CASSPGGSSYEQYF	TGTGCCAGCAGCCCTGGGGGGAGCTCCTACGAGCAGTACTTC
TRBD2	TRBV9	TRBJ2-1	-	CASSVEAGGGNEQFF	TGTGCCAGCAGCGTAGAAGCGGGAGGGGGAAATGAGCAGTTCTTC
TRBD1	TRBV19	TRBJ1-5	-	CASRPSDRSNQPQHF	TGTGCCAGTAGACCATCGGACAGGAGCAATCAGCCCCAGCATTTT
-	TRBV6-5	TRBJ1-1	-	CASSYLTEKQNTEAFF	TGTGCCAGCAGTTACTTGACCGAGAAGCAGAACACTGAAGCTTTCTTT
-	TRBV5-1	TRBJ2-5	-	CASSLEAGQETQYF	TGCGCCAGCAGCTTGGAGGCGGGACAAGAGACCCAGTACTTC
-	TRBV10-2	TRBJ1-4	-	CASRDGQSNEKLFF	TGCGCCAGCAGGGACGGACAGTCGAATGAAAAACTGTTTTTT
TRBD2	TRBV19	TRBJ2-5	-	CASSPLTSGRGETQYF	TGTGCCAGTAGTCCCCTGACTAGCGGGAGGGGGGAGACCCAGTACTTC
-	TRBV25-1	TRBJ1-2	-	CASSDPDRYGYTF	TGTGCCAGCAGTGACCCAGACCGGTATGGCTACACCTTC
-	TRBV6-1	TRBJ2-5	-	CASSEVPQETQYF	TGTGCCAGCAGTGAAGTCCCCCAAGAGACCCAGTACTTC
TRBD2	TRBV2	TRBJ2-1	-	CASSGGGSGEQFF	TGTGCCAGCAGCGGCGGCGGGAGTGGTGAGCAGTTCTTC
-	TRBV28	TRBJ2-7	-	CASRRTFYEQYF	TGTGCCAGCAGAAGGACATTCTACGAGCAGTACTTC
-	TRBV5-1	TRBJ2-3	-	CASSFLSSTDTQYF	TGCGCCAGCAGCTTTCTATCTAGCACAGATACGCAGTATTTT
-	TRBV6-5	TRBJ2-2	-	CASSYFSSNTGELFF	TGTGCCAGCAGTTACTTCTCCTCGAACACCGGGGAGCTGTTTTTT
TRBD2	TRBV27	TRBJ2-5	-	CARTDPGRARDTQYF	TGTGCCAGAACTGACCCCGGGAGGGCAAGAGATACCCAGTACTTC
-	TRBV5-1	TRBJ2-5	once	CASGSGTIQETQYF	TGCGCCAGCGGATCCGGGACCATACAAGAGACCCAGTACTTC
-	TRBV27	TRBJ2-7	-	CASSFGGGRNEQYF	TGTGCCAGCAGTTTCGGAGGGGGCAGGAACGAGCAGTACTTC
TRBD2	TRBV14	TRBJ2-5	-	CASSHGLGETQYF	TGTGCCAGCAGCCATGGACTAGGGGAGACCCAGTACTTC
TRBD2	TRBV19	TRBJ2-3	-	CASSMSGTDTQYF	TGTGCCAGTAGTATGAGCGGGACTGATACGCAGTATTTT
-	TRBV6-5	TRBJ1-1	-	CASSDTGTPNTEAFF	TGTGCCAGCAGCGATACAGGAACCCCGAACACTGAAGCTTTCTTT
TRBD1	TRBV7-7	TRBJ2-7	-	CASSSRDSYEQYF	TGTGCCAGCAGCTCAAGGGACAGTTACGAGCAGTACTTC
TRBD2	TRBV6-5	TRBJ2-1	-	CASSYSKAGDEQFF	TGTGCCAGCAGTTACTCGAAAGCGGGGGATGAGCAGTTCTTC
-	TRBV5-4	TRBJ2-1	-	CASSTESMDGVYNEQFF	TGTGCCAGCAGCACGGAGAGTATGGACGGAGTCTACAATGAGCAGTTCTTC
TRBD1	TRBV5-6	TRBJ2-1	-	CASSPRTGGSYNEQFF	TGTGCCAGCAGCCCAAGGACAGGTGGCTCCTACAATGAGCAGTTCTTC
-	TRBV11-3	TRBJ2-5	-	CASSQLRGAQETQYF	TGTGCCAGCAGCCAACTCAGGGGCGCACAAGAGACCCAGTACTTC
TRBD1	TRBV5-1	TRBJ1-5	-	CASSLDRGGQPQHF	TGCGCCAGCAGCCTAGACAGGGGCGGTCAGCCCCAGCATTTT
-	TRBV5-1	TRBJ2-2	-	CASRYGSNTGELFF	TGCGCCAGCAGGTACGGCTCGAACACCGGGGAGCTGTTTTTT
TRBD1	TRBV5-1	TRBJ1-4	-	CASSPGQLDEKLFF	TGCGCCAGCAGCCCGGGACAGCTAGATGAAAAACTGTTTTTT
-	TRBV5-1	TRBJ2-2	-	CASSPGGSRAGELFF	TGCGCCAGCAGCCCAGGGGGGAGCCGGGCCGGGGAGCTGTTTTTT
-	TRBV5-4	TRBJ2-6	few	CASSSETSGANVLTF	TGTGCCAGCAGCTCCGAGACCTCTGGGGCCAACGTCCTGACTTTC
TRBD2	TRBV4-1	TRBJ2-4	few	CASSLGLAGGLSKNIQYF	TGCGCCAGCAGCCTGGGACTAGCGGGAGGGCTTAGCAAAAACATTCAGTACTTC
TRBD1	TRBV25-1	TRBJ2-7	-	CASNGQGPHEQYF	TGTGCCAGCAACGGACAGGGGCCCCACGAGCAGTACTTC
-	TRBV19	TRBJ2-6	few	CASRPQGPGANVLTF	TGTGCCAGTCGACCTCAGGGTCCTGGGGCCAACGTCCTGACTTTC
TRBD1	TRBV28	TRBJ2-5	-	CASRPTGGRETQYF	TGTGCCAGCAGGCCAACAGGGGGCCGGGAGACCCAGTACTTC
-	TRBV7-2	TRBJ2-1	-	CASSPRGGAGNNNEQFF	TGTGCCAGCAGCCCCAGAGGGGGAGCGGGCAATAACAATGAGCAGTTCTTC
-	TRBV6-5	TRBJ1-3	-	CASSKHGASGNTIYF	TGTGCCAGCAGCAAACATGGGGCTTCTGGAAACACCATATATTTT
-	TRBV5-1	TRBJ2-3	-	CASSPGRGPTTGDTQYF	TGCGCCAGCAGCCCGGGGAGGGGGCCTACTACAGGAGATACGCAGTATTTT
-	TRBV5-1	TRBJ1-1	-	CASSLPGVEAFF	TGCGCCAGCAGCTTACCCGGGGTTGAAGCTTTCTTT
TRBD2	TRBV15	TRBJ2-1	-	CATSSAIGLAGVNEQFF	TGTGCCACCAGCAGCGCCATAGGACTAGCGGGAGTCAATGAGCAGTTCTTC
-	TRBV11-2	TRBJ2-1	-	CASSFVAYNNEQFF	TGTGCCAGCAGCTTTGTGGCTTACAACAATGAGCAGTTCTTC
-	TRBV28	TRBJ2-7	-	CASTPGDGSSYEQYF	TGTGCCAGCACACCAGGGGACGGAAGCTCCTACGAGCAGTACTTC
-	TRBV25-1	TRBJ1-2	-	CASSDGGGSSNYGYTF	TGTGCCAGCAGTGATGGCGGGGGGTCTTCCAACTATGGCTACACCTTC
-	TRBV11-2	TRBJ1-3	few	CASSLSGSGNTIYF	TGTGCCAGCAGCTTATCAGGCTCTGGAAACACCATATATTTT
TRBD1	TRBV28	TRBJ2-3	-	CENQGALDTQYF	TGTGAAAACCAGGGGGCGTTAGATACGCAGTATTTT
TRBD1	TRBV9	TRBJ1-5	once	CASSVGGTANQPQHF	TGTGCCAGCAGCGTAGGAGGGACAGCGAATCAGCCCCAGCATTTT
TRBD2	TRBV6-5	TRBJ2-7	-	CASSSSGESYEQYF	TGTGCCAGCAGTTCTAGCGGGGAATCCTACGAGCAGTACTTC
-	TRBV5-8	TRBJ2-3	-	CASSLGWRDTQYF	TGTGCCAGCAGCTTGGGATGGCGAGATACGCAGTATTTT
TRBD2	TRBV10-2	TRBJ2-1	-	CASRDFGTSGSNEQFF	TGCGCCAGCAGGGATTTTGGGACTAGCGGGAGTAATGAGCAGTTCTTC
-	TRBV4-3	TRBJ1-1	-	CASSQTQNTEAFF	TGCGCCAGCAGCCAGACACAGAACACTGAAGCTTTCTTT
-	TRBV20-1	TRBJ2-2	-	CSARGAGELFF	TGCAGTGCTAGAGGGGCTGGGGAGCTGTTTTTT
-	TRBV15	TRBJ1-1	-	CATSRVDFGNTEAFF	TGTGCCACCAGCAGAGTAGATTTCGGGAACACTGAAGCTTTCTTT